A single sample is the source of the 23 T cell receptor beta chains below, sequenced in a study of OX40 agonist ivuxolimab in advanced cancers. Repertoires were generated with immunoSEQ multiplex PCR, while TCRdb's copy carries only in-frame clones and drops some. The sample consists of just over 95,000 clones, around 90% of them appearing once. The sequencing here drew on CD4+ or CD8+ T cells sorted from blood, taken in a trial of the OX40 agonist ivuxolimab. These TCRs come from an adult with an advanced solid tumor such as melanoma, head and neck, liver or kidney cancer.

The CDR3 reads CASTQGLDDETQYF. In DNA, the CDR3 is TGTGCCAGTACCCAGGGACTAGACGACGAGACCCAGTACTTC. This chain uses TRBV19 with TRBJ2-5, with 8 bases that match TRBD2. V lost 7 bases, J lost 5 bases, and 9 bases stayed unmatched. There are 14 residues in the CDR3. Germline V gene sequence: CDR1 LNHDA, CDR2 SQIVND (reference sequence).

For this clone: One junction end does not reproduce the germline sequence, and a read error may be involved. The chain has TRBV10-3 and TRBJ2-5; 8 positions match TRBD1. Germline V lookup: CDR1 ENHRY, CDR2 SYGVKD. This CDR3 is built from 14 residues. Here the CDR3 DNA reads TGTGCCAGCAGTCGGATGACAGGGGCACAGACCCAGTACTTC. Amino acids: CASSRMTGAQTQYF.

The chain couples TRBV5-1 to TRBJ1-2; 9 bases are shared with TRBD1. This CDR3 spans 15 amino acids. The germline V gene has CDR1 SGHRS and CDR2 YFSETQ. V lost 3 bases, J lost 8 bases, and 11 bases stayed unmatched. The CDR3 loop reads CASSSNTGGAGGYTF. Here the CDR3 DNA reads TGCGCCAGCAGCTCTAATACAGGGGGCGCTGGCGGCTACACCTTC.

This rearrangement joins TRBV15 to TRBJ1-4; D is unresolved. Trimming cost V 1 base and J 2 bases, with 8 bases left between them. The CDR3 covers 15 residues. The germline V gene encodes CDR1 LNHNV and CDR2 YYDKDF (reference sequence). This CDR3 reads CATSRGQETNEKLFF. Here the CDR3 DNA reads TGTGCCACCAGCAGAGGGCAGGAGACTAATGAAAAACTGTTTTTT.

This chain connects TRBV5-1 to TRBJ1-1; no clear D. In germline, CDR1 is SGHRS, CDR2 YFSETQ. V was shortened by 4 bases and J by 6 bases, with 16 bases between the two germline ends. The CDR3 is made up of 14 amino acids. The CDR3 loop is CASSSDTVASEAFF. CDR3 DNA: TGCGCCAGCAGCAGTGACACCGTGGCATCTGAAGCTTTCTTT.

The chain employs TRBV14 and TRBJ2-2, with D perhaps TRBD1 or TRBD2 (5 bases each). CDR1 is SGHDN, CDR2 FVKESK, per germline. The V end was cut by 1 base, the J end by 1 base, with 10 bases between. The CDR3 runs 16 residues. The CDR3 spells CASSQGRGVNTGELFF. DNA for the CDR3: TGTGCCAGCAGCCAAGGACGGGGCGTGAACACCGGGGAGCTGTTTTTT.

The chain recombines TRBV2 with TRBJ1-5, with D hard to call. Germline-derived CDR1 and CDR2 are SNHLY and FYNNEI. With 7 bases removed from V and 3 bases from J, the gap between germline ends came to 13 bases. The CDR3 is 14 residues long. CDR3 DNA: TGTGCCAGCACCCGCGAGGCCGCCAATCAGCCCCAGCATTTT. It specifies CASTREAANQPQHF.

This clone has a single count. The chain couples TRBV27 to TRBJ1-2; TRBD1 aligns across 9 bases. The CDR3 contains 15 residues. J was trimmed by 1 base and V by 6 bases; bases with no gene match: 6. Germline assignment: CDR1 MNHEY and CDR2 SMNVEV (reference sequence). CDR3 residues: CASSLTGGNNYGYTF. The CDR3 DNA reads TGTGCCAGCAGCCTCACAGGGGGCAATAACTATGGCTACACCTTC.

This clone has more than one count but fewer than ten. The genes are TRBV2 and TRBJ1-2; the D is unclear. V lost 0 bases and J 4 bases, leaving 6 bases between the germline ends. Looked up from germline, CDR1 is SNHLY and CDR2 is FYNNEI. The CDR3 is 13 residues long. CDR3 DNA: TGTGCCAGCAGTGAAGCTGGTCCCTATGGCTACACCTTC. It specifies CASSEAGPYGYTF.

The chain combines TRBV2 with TRBJ2-1, with D possibly matching TRBD2 (5 bases). Germline V CDR1 and CDR2: SNHLY, FYNNEI. The CDR3 contains 12 residues. Trimming left V 3 bases short and J 6 bases short, with 6 bases between. In DNA, the CDR3 is TGTGCCAGCAGTGATGGAGGCAATGAGCAGTTCTTC. It yields the protein CASSDGGNEQFF.

The chain is built from TRBV6-1 and TRBJ2-7; D gene ambiguous. Germline loops: CDR1 MNHNS, CDR2 SASEGT. CDR3 length equals 17 residues. The V end lost 1 base, the J end lost 0 bases, and 16 bases lay between the germline ends. CDR3 amino acids: CASSEGWGSSTSYEQYF. In nucleotides, the CDR3 is TGTGCCAGCAGTGAAGGATGGGGAAGCAGTACCTCCTACGAGCAGTACTTC.

The chain joins TRBV27 to TRBJ2-7; no definite D call. V lost 0 bases and J 3 bases, leaving 6 bases between the germline ends. Germline V lookup: CDR1 MNHEY, CDR2 SMNVEV (reference sequence). The CDR3 covers 13 residues. The CDR3 spells CASSLSGHYEQYF. CDR3 bases: TGTGCCAGCAGTTTATCGGGCCACTACGAGCAGTACTTC.

The chain has TRBV19 and TRBJ2-7; the match to TRBD2 covers 7 bases. This CDR3 spans 15 amino acids. V trimming: 5 bases; J trimming: 7 bases; junction bases outside the gene matches: 14. In germline, CDR1 is LNHDA, CDR2 SQIVND (reference sequence). DNA of the CDR3: TGTGCCAGTAGTTCGCCCGGGACTACCGTAGTTGAGCAGTACTTC. Translating gives CASSSPGTTVVEQYF.

This chain uses TRBV28 with TRBJ2-7, with no clear D. Germline V gene sequence: CDR1 MDHEN, CDR2 SYDVKM. V shed 2 bases and J shed 5 bases, with 16 bases lying between them. The length of the CDR3 is 15 residues. The CDR3 loop reads CASSLVRQLIHEQYF. The DNA for the CDR3 is TGTGCCAGCAGTTTAGTGCGGCAGCTTATCCACGAGCAGTACTTC.

The chain carries TRBV2 and TRBJ1-3; D possibly corresponds to TRBD1 (5 bases). Germline values: CDR1 SNHLY, CDR2 FYNNEI. Between the trimmed V and J ends, which lost 6 bases and 3 bases, there was a span of 15 bases. There are 15 residues in the CDR3. The chain's CDR3 is CASSRQGFRGNTIYF. The CDR3 DNA follows: TGTGCCAGCAGCCGCCAGGGTTTCCGTGGAAACACCATATATTTT.

The chain couples TRBV6-1 to TRBJ1-1; TRBD1 might be the D (6 bases). V was clipped by 6 bases and J by 1 base, with 9 bases between them. Germline CDR1 is MNHNS and CDR2 is SASEGT. The CDR3 runs to 13 residues. CDR3 DNA: TGTGCCAGCAGCCCAGGGGCGAACACTGAAGCTTTCTTT. It translates to CASSPGANTEAFF.

To note about this clone: Different DNA sequences within this sample yield the same CDR3. The rearrangement uses TRBV27 and TRBJ1-5; D gene ambiguous. Trimming took 0 bases from V and 2 from J, leaving 11 bases between them. CDR1 MNHEY and CDR2 SMNVEV come from the germline V gene (reference sequence). This CDR3 is built from 16 residues. The CDR3 here is CASSLSGKVGNQPQHF. In DNA form, the CDR3 reads TGTGCCAGCAGTTTATCAGGGAAGGTTGGCAATCAGCCCCAGCATTTT.

The rearrangement joins TRBV6-1 to TRBJ1-2; D gene uncertain. V was shortened by 3 bases and J by 8 bases, with 4 bases between the two germline ends. Germline CDR1 and CDR2: MNHNS and SASEGT. The CDR3 has 10 amino acids. CDR3 in amino acids: CASSEVGYTF. The CDR3 DNA reads TGTGCCAGCAGTGAGGTCGGCTACACCTTC.

This clone was observed a single time. This chain connects TRBV18 to TRBJ2-5; 7 bases line up with TRBD1. The CDR3 contains 14 residues. The V segment lost 3 bases and the J segment 7 bases; nucleotides outside the gene matches: 8. Per germline, CDR1 KGHSH and CDR2 LQKENI. CDR3 nucleotide sequence: TGTGCCAGCTCACCTCCAGACAGGGTTGCGACCCAGTACTTC. Its protein product is CASSPPDRVATQYF.

This rearrangement joins TRBV5-1 to TRBJ2-4, with D perhaps given as TRBD1 or TRBD2 (6 bases each). CDR3 length: 18 amino acids. V lost 3 bases and J lost 0, with 19 bases in between. Germline CDR1 and CDR2: SGHRS and YFSETQ. The CDR3 DNA is TGCGCCAGCAGCTCCTTAGGACTACAGGGTATAGCCAAAAACATTCAGTACTTC. It specifies CASSSLGLQGIAKNIQYF. Full variable domain (outside the CDR3, taken from reference TRBV5-1 and TRBJ2-4): KAGVTQTPRYLIKTRGQQVTLSCSPISGHRSVSWYQQTPGQGLQFLFEYFSETQRNKGNFPGRFSGRQFSNSRSEMNVSTLELGDSALYLCASSSLGLQGIAKNIQYFGAGTRLSVL.

The rearrangement links TRBV13 to TRBJ2-7, with 9 bases matching TRBD1. Germline lookup yields CDR1 PRHDT and CDR2 FYEKMQ (reference sequence). Trimming removed 5 bases from V and 3 bases from J; junction bases left unmatched: 8. The CDR3 has 15 residues. CDR3 residues: CASSHRGPGFYEQYF. CDR3 nucleotides: TGTGCCAGCAGCCACAGGGGGCCAGGATTCTACGAGCAGTACTTC.

The chain combines TRBV6-1 with TRBJ2-2; TRBD2 matches 10 bases. V shed 1 base, J shed 4 bases, and the junction held 12 bases outside the gene matches. The CDR3 extends over 19 amino acids. Germline V gives CDR1 MNHNS, CDR2 SASEGT. In nucleotides, the CDR3 is TGTGCCAGCAGTGAAGTGGTAGCGGGAGGAGCGGGGGGCACCGGGGAGCTGTTTTTT. It encodes CASSEVVAGGAGGTGELFF.

This clone appeared once. J is TRBJ2-1 and V is TRBV5-1, with 9 bases that match TRBD1. The V gene end was trimmed by 2 bases and the J gene end by 0 bases; junction bases not matched to a gene: 3. This CDR3 comprises 16 residues. Germline assignment: CDR1 SGHRS and CDR2 YFSETQ. This chain's CDR3 is CASSLQGARSYNEQFF. The CDR3 DNA is TGCGCCAGCAGCTTACAGGGGGCCCGCTCCTACAATGAGCAGTTCTTC.